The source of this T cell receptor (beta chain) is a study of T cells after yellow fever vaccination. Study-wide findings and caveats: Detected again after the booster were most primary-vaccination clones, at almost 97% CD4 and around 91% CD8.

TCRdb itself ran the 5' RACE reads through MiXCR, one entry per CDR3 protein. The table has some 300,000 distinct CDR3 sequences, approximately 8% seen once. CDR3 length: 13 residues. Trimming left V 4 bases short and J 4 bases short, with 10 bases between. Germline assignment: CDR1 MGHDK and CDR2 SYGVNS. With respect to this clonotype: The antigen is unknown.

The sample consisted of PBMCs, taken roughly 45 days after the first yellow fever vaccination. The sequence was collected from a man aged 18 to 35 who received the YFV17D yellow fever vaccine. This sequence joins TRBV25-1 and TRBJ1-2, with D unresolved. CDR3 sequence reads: CASSGGSFYGYTF. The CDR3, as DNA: TGTGCCAGCAGTGGCGGGAGCTTCTATGGCTACACCTTC.